The 9 T cell receptor beta chains in this list originate from one sample, sequenced in a study of blood T cell repertoires in COVID-19. Generated by immunoSEQ multiplex PCR, the TCRdb table keeps only in-frame clones and is missing some. The table lists 200,000 to 250,000 clones, 86% of them singletons. The sample comprised PBMCs or T cells enriched from blood (not recorded which). The source of these receptors is a woman aged 50 to 65 in a cohort exposed to, infected with or recovered from COVID-19 (not recorded which).

Comment on this clone: This specimen includes other DNA sequences encoding the same CDR3. The chain links TRBV30 to TRBJ1-1; unclear D gene. Trimming shortened V by 5 bases and J by 2 bases, and 9 bases separated the two germline ends. The CDR3 contains 12 residues. Per the germline V gene, CDR1 is GTSNPN and CDR2 is SVGIG (reference sequence). CDR3 bases: TGTGCCTGGCGCAGATTAAACACTGAAGCTTTCTTT. Its translation: CAWRRLNTEAFF.

The chain combines TRBV18 with TRBJ1-2, with D uncertain. Looked up from germline, CDR1 is KGHSH and CDR2 is LQKENI. The V end was cut by 0 bases, the J end by 4 bases, with 18 bases between. The CDR3 extends over 17 amino acids. CDR3 loop: CASSPPAMGRAFYGYTF. The CDR3 DNA follows: TGTGCCAGCTCACCACCGGCAATGGGGAGGGCTTTCTATGGCTACACCTTC. The variable domain in full, with the rest retrieved from reference TRBV18 and TRBJ1-2, is NAGVMQNPRHLVRRRGQEARLRCSPMKGHSHVYWYRQLPEEGLKFMVYLQKENIIDESGMPKERFSAEFPKEGPSILRIQQVVRGDSAAYFCASSPPAMGRAFYGYTFGSGTRLTVV.

This clone was picked up one time. One end of the junction varies from germline; a read error may be responsible. V is TRBV5-1 and J is TRBJ2-1, with 8 nucleotides matching TRBD2. The germline gives CDR1 SGHRS, CDR2 YFSETQ. The CDR3 has 15 amino acids. The CDR3 DNA sequence: TGTGCCAGCAGCTTGGCGAGCGGGGGTTTGAATGAGCAGTTCTTC. It yields the protein CASSLASGGLNEQFF.

The gene calls are TRBV19 and TRBJ1-6; tentative D call: TRBD1 (6 bases). CDR3 size: 14 residues. In germline, CDR1 is LNHDA, CDR2 SQIVND (reference sequence). Trimming cost V 3 bases and J 5 bases, with 8 bases left between them. CDR3 nucleotide sequence: TGTGCCAGTAGTATCGACAGGAATAATTCACCCCTCCACTTT. It encodes CASSIDRNNSPLHF. The full variable domain, in which reference TRBV19 and TRBJ1-6 provide the parts outside the CDR3, is DGGITQSPKYLFRKEGQNVTLSCEQNLNHDAMYWYRQDPGQGLRLIYYSQIVNDFQKGDIAEGYSVSREKKESFPLTVTSAQKNPTAFYLCASSIDRNNSPLHFGNGTRLTVT.

The rearrangement uses TRBV18 and TRBJ1-4, with TRBD1 identical over 7 bases. From germline, CDR1 is KGHSH and CDR2 LQKENI. V shed 4 bases, J shed 8 bases, and the junction held 4 bases outside the gene matches. The CDR3 is 13 residues long. The CDR3 DNA sequence: TGTGCCAGCTCACGCACGGACAGGGAAAAACTGTTTTTT. Protein: CASSRTDREKLFF.

The chain couples TRBV11-3 to TRBJ2-1; the match to TRBD2 covers 12 bases. CDR1 and CDR2 from the germline V gene are SGHNT and YENEEA. After removal of 5 bases from V and 7 bases from J, the junction contained 9 bases not matched to a gene. The CDR3 loop spans 16 amino acids. CDR3 nucleotide sequence: TGTGCCAGCAGCCACACCGGACTAGCGGGGAGGAATGAGCAGTTCTTC. It is translated as CASSHTGLAGRNEQFF.

V usage is TRBV5-5 and J usage is TRBJ1-4, with D tentatively TRBD1 (6 bases). V shed 0 bases and J shed 8 bases, with 8 bases lying between them. Germline CDR1 and CDR2: SGHKS and YYEKEE (reference sequence). This CDR3 spans 13 amino acids. CDR3 protein: CASSLADREKLFF. CDR3 DNA: TGTGCCAGCAGCTTGGCGGACAGAGAAAAACTGTTTTTT.

The V gene is TRBV9, the J gene TRBJ1-6; D is perhaps TRBD1 (5 bases). The CDR3 has 17 amino acids. Looked up from germline, CDR1 is SGDLS and CDR2 is YYNGEE. Trimming cost V 4 bases and J 0 bases, with 14 bases left between them. CDR3 coding DNA: TGTGCCAGCAGCCCGAGACAGAAAAGCTCCTATAATTCACCCCTCCACTTT. It specifies CASSPRQKSSYNSPLHF.

The CDR3 bases are TGTGCCAGTAGTATCTGGGGGCAGGACTATGGCTACACCTTC. This gives the protein CASSIWGQDYGYTF. The rearrangement uses TRBV19 and TRBJ1-2, with a weak D call TRBD1 (6 bases). V was cut by 3 bases and J by 3 bases, with 11 bases left in between. This CDR3 has 14 residues. Per germline, CDR1 LNHDA and CDR2 SQIVND (reference sequence).